Listed below are T cell receptor beta chains from one sample, sequenced in a study of CD8 T cells in Susac syndrome. TCRdb itself ran the immunoSEQ multiplex PCR reads through MiXCR, one entry per CDR3 protein. The table includes 95,000 to 150,000 distinct CDR3 sequences, roughly 95% detected once. Sequences were obtained from CD4+ T cells from PBMCs. The source of these receptors is a human donor with Susac syndrome. Both conserved end residues are part of each CDR3. The D gene is left open where the match is weak. Size values are once, few and many counts, or a class for expanded clones, and some rows have none.

clone_size j_call d_call v_call cdr3_nt cdr3_aa
. TRBJ2-2 . TRBV28 TGTGCCAGCGGCGTAGGCGACACCGGGGAGCTGTTTTTT CASGVGDTGELFF
. TRBJ2-1 . TRBV30 TGTGCCTGCCTCCCCGGGGAACGGTACAATGAGCAGTTCTTC CACLPGERYNEQFF
once TRBJ2-3 . TRBV29-1 TGCAGCGTTGACGCGGGGAAAACAGATACGCAGTATTTT CSVDAGKTDTQYF
. TRBJ2-7 . TRBV7-9 TGTGCCAGCAGCTTAGAAGGTCTCCGGACCTACGAGCAGTACTTC CASSLEGLRTYEQYF
. TRBJ2-5 TRBD1 TRBV25-1 TGTGCCAGCAGTGAGGGACAGGGCCAGAAGACCCAGTACTTC CASSEGQGQKTQYF
once TRBJ2-1 . TRBV4-2 TGTGCCAGCAGCCAAGGCCAAAAGAAGCACGAGCAGTTCTTC CASSQGQKKHEQFF
. TRBJ1-1 . TRBV29-1 TGCAGCGCGGGTCCTGGTGCTTTCTTT CSAGPGAFF
. TRBJ2-5 . TRBV30 TGTGCCTGGAGTGAGATAGGGAAGCTTGTGGAGACCCAGTACTTC CAWSEIGKLVETQYF
. TRBJ2-3 TRBD2 TRBV29-1 TGCAGCGTTTATGGGACTACCACAGATACGCAGTATTTT CSVYGTTTDTQYF
. TRBJ2-1 . TRBV6-5 TGTGCCAGCGGACGGGCCTACAATGAGCAGTTCTTC CASGRAYNEQFF
. TRBJ1-2 . TRBV29-1 TGCAGCGTTGAGTCGGGCAGCCTCCGTAGAAGTAACTATGGCTACACCTTC CSVESGSLRRSNYGYTF
. TRBJ2-2 . TRBV18 TGTGCCAGCTCACCATATATCGCCGGGGAGCTGTTTTTT CASSPYIAGELFF
few TRBJ2-7 . TRBV7-2 TGTGCCAGCAGTGACAGATACGAGCAGTACTTC CASSDRYEQYF
. TRBJ1-2 . TRBV30 TGTGCCTGGAGTCGGGGACAATCGGATGGCTACACCTTC CAWSRGQSDGYTF
. TRBJ1-2 . TRBV7-9 TGTGCCAGCAGCTTAAGCGGGGTTTCCTATGGCTACACCTTC CASSLSGVSYGYTF
. TRBJ1-1 . TRBV30 TGTGCCTGGCACAGGGACACTGAAGCTTTCTTT CAWHRDTEAFF
. TRBJ1-2 . TRBV3-1 TGTGCCAGCAGCCAGGGTTTCGACAAGAACTATGGCTACACCTTC CASSQGFDKNYGYTF
. TRBJ2-7 TRBD2 TRBV18 TGTGCCAGCTCACCATATTCGACTAGCGGGAGTGATTCCTACGAGCAGTACTTC CASSPYSTSGSDSYEQYF
. TRBJ2-5 TRBD2 TRBV7-2 TGTGCCAGCAGCTTAGCAAGGACTAGTTTCCAAGAGACCCAGTACTTC CASSLARTSFQETQYF
. TRBJ2-7 TRBD2 TRBV30 TGTGCCTGGAGTTTTGAGGCTAGCGGGAGTCGCTACGAGCAGTACTTC CAWSFEASGSRYEQYF
. TRBJ1-2 TRBD1 TRBV7-2 TGTGCCAGCAGCTCATATGGTTCAGGGGGCGCAGTGTATGGCTACACCTTC CASSSYGSGGAVYGYTF
. TRBJ2-7 . TRBV20-1 TGCAGTGCTAGAGCGGGGCAGGTCACCTACGAGCAGTACTTC CSARAGQVTYEQYF
. TRBJ2-3 TRBD2 TRBV6-2/TRBV6-3 TGTGCCAGCAGTTACCCTCTAGATAGCGGGAGCACAGATACGCAGTATTTT CASSYPLDSGSTDTQYF
. TRBJ2-5 TRBD1 TRBV20-1 TGCAGTGCTAGAGCAGGGGGCGAGACCCAGTACTTC CSARAGGETQYF
. TRBJ2-7 . TRBV10-3 TGTGCCATCAGTGACCGGGGCTCCTACGAGCAGTACTTC CAISDRGSYEQYF
. TRBJ2-7 . TRBV24-1 TGTGCCACCAGACCGAGGCGGGGTGGCATCTCCTACGAGCAGTACTTC CATRPRRGGISYEQYF
. TRBJ2-3 TRBD2 TRBV7-3 TGTGCCAGCAGCCCATCCGGACTAGCGGCGAAAGGCACAGATACGCAGTATTTT CASSPSGLAAKGTDTQYF
. TRBJ2-5 . TRBV29-1 TGCAGCCTTCGAGGGTTAGCGGAATACCAAGAGACCCAGTACTTC CSLRGLAEYQETQYF
. TRBJ1-2 . TRBV30 TGTGCCTGGAGACCCAAGAGGGGCTACACCTTC CAWRPKRGYTF
. TRBJ2-5 . TRBV20-1 TGCAGTCGCTCCCACGACAGTCAAGAGACCCAGTACTTC CSRSHDSQETQYF
. TRBJ1-5 . TRBV28 TGTGCCAGCAGTCCCGCGGACAGCTGGCAGCCCCAGCATTTT CASSPADSWQPQHF
. TRBJ2-7 . TRBV5-1 TGCGCCAGCCCCTTGGGGGTGCAGTACTTC CASPLGVQYF
. TRBJ2-6 . TRBV3-1 TGTGCCAGCAGCCAAGCTCTCTCTGGGGCCAACGTCCTGACTTTC CASSQALSGANVLTF
once TRBJ2-5 . TRBV28 TGTGCCAGCAGTTTCCCGGGGACACAAGAGACCCAGTACTTC CASSFPGTQETQYF